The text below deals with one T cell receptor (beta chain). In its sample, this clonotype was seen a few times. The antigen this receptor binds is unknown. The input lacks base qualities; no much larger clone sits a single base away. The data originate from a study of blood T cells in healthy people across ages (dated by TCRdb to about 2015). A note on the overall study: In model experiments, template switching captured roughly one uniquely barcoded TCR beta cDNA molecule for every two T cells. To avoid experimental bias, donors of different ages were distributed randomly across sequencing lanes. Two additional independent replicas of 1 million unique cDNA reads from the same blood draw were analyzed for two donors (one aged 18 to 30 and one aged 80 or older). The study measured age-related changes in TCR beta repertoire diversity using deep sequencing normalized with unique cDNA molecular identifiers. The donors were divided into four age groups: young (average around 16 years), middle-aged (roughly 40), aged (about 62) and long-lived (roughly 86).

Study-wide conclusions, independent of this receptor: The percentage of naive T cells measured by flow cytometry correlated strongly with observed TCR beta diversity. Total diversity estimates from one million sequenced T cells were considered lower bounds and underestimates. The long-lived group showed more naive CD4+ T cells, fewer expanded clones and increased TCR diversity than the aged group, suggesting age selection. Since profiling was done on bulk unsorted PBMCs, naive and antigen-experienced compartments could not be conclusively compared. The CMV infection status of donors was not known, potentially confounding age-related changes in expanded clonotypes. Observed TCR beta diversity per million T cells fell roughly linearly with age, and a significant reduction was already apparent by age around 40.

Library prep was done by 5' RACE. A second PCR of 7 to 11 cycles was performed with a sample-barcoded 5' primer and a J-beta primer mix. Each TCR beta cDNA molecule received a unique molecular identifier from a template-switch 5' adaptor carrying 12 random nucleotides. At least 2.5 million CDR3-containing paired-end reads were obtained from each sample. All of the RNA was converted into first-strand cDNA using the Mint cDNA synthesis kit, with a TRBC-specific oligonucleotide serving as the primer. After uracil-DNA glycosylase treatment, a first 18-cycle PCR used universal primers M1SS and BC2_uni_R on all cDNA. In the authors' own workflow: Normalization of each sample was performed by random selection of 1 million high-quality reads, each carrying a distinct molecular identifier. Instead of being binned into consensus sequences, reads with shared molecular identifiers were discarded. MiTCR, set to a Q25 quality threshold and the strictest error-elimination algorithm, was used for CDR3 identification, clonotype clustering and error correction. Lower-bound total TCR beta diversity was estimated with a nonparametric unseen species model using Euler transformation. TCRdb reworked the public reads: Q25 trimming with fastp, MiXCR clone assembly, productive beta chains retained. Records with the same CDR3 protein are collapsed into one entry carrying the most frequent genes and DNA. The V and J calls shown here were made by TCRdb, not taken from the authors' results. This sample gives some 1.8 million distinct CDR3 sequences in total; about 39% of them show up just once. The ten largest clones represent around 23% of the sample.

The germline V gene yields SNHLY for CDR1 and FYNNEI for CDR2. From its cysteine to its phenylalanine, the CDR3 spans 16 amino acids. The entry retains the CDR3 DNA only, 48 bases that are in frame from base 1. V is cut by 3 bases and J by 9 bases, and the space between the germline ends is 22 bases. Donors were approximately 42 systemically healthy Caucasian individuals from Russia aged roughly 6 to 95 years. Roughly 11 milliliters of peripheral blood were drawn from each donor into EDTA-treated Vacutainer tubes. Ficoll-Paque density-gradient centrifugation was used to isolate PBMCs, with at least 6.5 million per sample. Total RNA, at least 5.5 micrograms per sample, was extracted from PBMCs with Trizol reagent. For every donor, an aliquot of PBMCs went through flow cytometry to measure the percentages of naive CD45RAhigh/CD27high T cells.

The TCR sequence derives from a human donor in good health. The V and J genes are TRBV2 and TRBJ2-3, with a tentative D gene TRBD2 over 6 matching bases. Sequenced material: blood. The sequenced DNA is TGTGCCAGCAGTGATTACGGGAGCTCCGAGGGAATAACGCAGTATTTT. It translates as CASSDYGSSEGITQYF.